These 9 T cell receptor beta chains originate from one sample sequenced in a study of CD8 T cells in Susac syndrome. Random hexamers primed reverse transcription of about 0.5 to 1 ug RNA. TCRdb processed the immunoSEQ multiplex PCR reads anew with MiXCR; each CDR3 protein has one entry. Of roughly 140,000 distinct CDR3 sequences listed, 95% are singletons. Sequenced sample: CD4+ T cells from PBMCs. The receptors shown here come from a human donor with Susac syndrome.

This chain uses TRBV6-6 with TRBJ1-1; D uncertain. Germline V gene sequence: CDR1 MNHNY, CDR2 SVGAGI (reference sequence). The CDR3 contains 11 residues. The V end lost 6 bases, the J end lost 7 bases, and 9 bases lay between the germline ends. The CDR3 bases are TGTGCCAGCAGGACTTACAATGAAGCTTTCTTT. Its translation: CASRTYNEAFF.

The gene calls are TRBV24-1 and TRBJ1-2; D call uncertain. The CDR3 covers 14 residues. The V end was cut by 5 bases, the J end by 7 bases, with 16 bases between. Germline V gives CDR1 KGHDR, CDR2 SFDVKD. CDR3 nucleotides: TGTGCCACCAGTGGGATACTGGGAGTCGGTGGCTACACCTTC. This gives the protein CATSGILGVGGYTF.

A note on this clonotype: A read error may account for a junction end that differs from germline. The chain carries TRBV19 and TRBJ2-7; D unresolved. Germline lookup yields CDR1 LNHDA and CDR2 SQIVND (reference sequence). The CDR3 is 14 residues long. The CDR3 DNA is TGTGCCAGTAGTCCTCGAAGGGTAACCTACGAGCGGTACTTC. Its protein is CASSPRRVTYERYF.

The chain has TRBV12-3 or TRBV12-4 and TRBJ2-2; 7 bases fit TRBD2. The CDR3 loop spans 16 amino acids. Trimming took 6 bases from V and 1 from J; bases not matched to a gene: 8. DNA for the CDR3: TGTGCCAGCAGACCCCAGCGGGGACTGAACACCGGGGAGCTGTTTTTT. It yields the protein CASRPQRGLNTGELFF.

The chain links TRBV4-2 to TRBJ1-2, with 9 positions matching TRBD1. The CDR3 contains 15 residues. V dropped 2 bases and J dropped 3; count of bases not matched to a gene: 4. Germline V gene lookup returns CDR1 LGHNA and CDR2 YNFKEQ. The CDR3 region has the DNA TGTGCCAGCAGCCAAAGACAGGGGGTTCACTATGGCTACACCTTC. Translated: CASSQRQGVHYGYTF.

CDR3 DNA: TGTGCCAGCGGATATCAGGGGTATGGCTACACCTTC. This codes for CASGYQGYGYTF. The chain is built from TRBV12-3 or TRBV12-4 and TRBJ1-2; TRBD1 is a possible D gene (6 bases). The CDR3 totals 12 residues. Trimming pared 8 bases from V and 5 bases from J, leaving 12 bases between.

This clonotype was detected only once. The V call is TRBV20-1, the J call TRBJ2-7, with D possibly TRBD2 on 6 matching bases. V was clipped by 4 bases and J by 2 bases, with 12 bases between them. The CDR3 is 13 residues long. Germline V gene data show CDR1 as DFQATT and CDR2 as SNEGSKA (reference sequence). This chain's CDR3 is CSAMVGGTYEQYF. The DNA for the CDR3 is TGCAGTGCTATGGTGGGGGGTACCTACGAGCAGTACTTC.

The rearrangement joins TRBV7-8 to TRBJ2-5; 13 bases map to TRBD2. After removal of 2 bases from V and 8 bases from J, the junction contained 5 bases not matched to a gene. CDR1 is SGHVS, CDR2 FQNEAQ, per germline. CDR3 length: 15 amino acids. The CDR3 DNA reads TGTGCCAGCAGCTTAACGGGACTAGCGGGGAGAACCCAGTACTTC. It encodes CASSLTGLAGRTQYF.

This sequence joins TRBV7-2 and TRBJ2-5; D gene unclear. This CDR3 comprises 13 residues. V was shortened by 2 bases and J by 5 bases, with 9 bases between the two germline ends. Germline lookup yields CDR1 SGHTA and CDR2 FQGNSA. The CDR3 loop reads CASSLFARETQYF. In DNA form, the CDR3 reads TGTGCCAGCAGCTTATTTGCTCGGGAGACCCAGTACTTC.